A selection of T cell receptor beta chains follows, all from one sample in a study of blood T cells in healthy people across ages. Each CDR3 protein is one row after TCRdb ran MiXCR on the 5' RACE reads. Of 1.5 million to 2 million distinct CDR3 sequences in the sample, roughly 50% are singletons; the top ten hold over 2%. Sequencing was performed on blood. The receptor source for this set is a woman between 40 and 50 years old in good health. CDR3s include the opening cysteine and the closing phenylalanine or tryptophan. D genes are given only for firm matches. A row's size may be missing; if present it is once, few, many or a size class.

abundance,d_gene,j_gene,v_gene,CDR3nt,CDR3aa
few,TRBD1,TRBJ2-3,TRBV29-1,TGCAGCGTTGAACGACAGGGGGGGTCAGATACGCAGTATTTT,CSVERQGGSDTQYF
many,TRBD1,TRBJ2-1,TRBV29-1,TGCAGCGTTGCCCGGGACAGGGGCAATGAGCAGTTCTTC,CSVARDRGNEQFF
many,TRBD2,TRBJ2-1,TRBV4-1,TGCGCCAGCCGGGGCGGGGGGCCATACAATGAGCAGTTCTTC,CASRGGGPYNEQFF
-,-,TRBJ1-5,TRBV20-1,TGCAGTGCTGGGCCAGGCCGCAATCAGCCCCAGCATTTT,CSAGPGRNQPQHF
many,-,TRBJ2-5,TRBV20-1,TGCAGTGCTAGGGGGTCCAGGGCAGAGACCCAGTACTTC,CSARGSRAETQYF
-,TRBD2,TRBJ2-1,TRBV2,TGTGCCAGCAGGGGAACTAGCGGGGGGGCGAGTGAGCAGTTCTTC,CASRGTSGGASEQFF
-,-,TRBJ2-3,TRBV29-1,TGCAGCGTTGAACATCCGGGGGCACCTCTCACAGAAACGCAGTATTTT,CSVEHPGAPLTETQYF
few,TRBD1,TRBJ1-2,TRBV25-1,TGTGCCAGCCTGAGACAGGGTGATAGCTATGGCTACACCTTC,CASLRQGDSYGYTF
-,-,TRBJ2-5,TRBV5-6,TGTGCCAGCAGCCCCTTCCTTTATGGACAAGAGACCCAGTACTTC,CASSPFLYGQETQYF
-,-,TRBJ2-3,TRBV5-4,TGTGCCAGCAGCTTGGGTGGGAGGAGGGGGAGCCGCACAGATACGCAGTATTTT,CASSLGGRRGSRTDTQYF
-,TRBD2,TRBJ2-1,TRBV12-3/TRBV12-4,TGTGCCAGCAGTACCCATAGCGGGGGGGCCCAGTTCTTC,CASSTHSGGAQFF
-,-,TRBJ1-2,TRBV6-6,TGTGCCAGCAGTTACTTTGAACAGACCTATGGCTACACCTTC,CASSYFEQTYGYTF
once,TRBD1,TRBJ2-4,TRBV3-1,TGTGCCAGCAGCCGGGGACAGGGAAACATTCAGTACTTC,CASSRGQGNIQYF
-,-,TRBJ1-1,TRBV20-1,TGCAGTGCTAGAGACCGGGCAGGAGCTGAAGCTTTCTTT,CSARDRAGAEAFF
-,-,TRBJ2-7,TRBV10-3,TGTGCCATCAGTGGGCAGCCCGATCTATACGAGCAGTACTTC,CAISGQPDLYEQYF
few,-,TRBJ2-5,TRBV29-1,TGCAGCGTTGAAGTGGGGGCACTCCAAGAGACCCAGTACTTC,CSVEVGALQETQYF
-,TRBD1,TRBJ2-7,TRBV13,TGTGCCGGCAGCTTAGGAGAGACAGGGCGCTACGAGCAGTACTTC,CAGSLGETGRYEQYF
few,-,TRBJ2-1,TRBV20-1,TGCAGTGCTAGATCGGGGTCAGCGCGTCCTGAGCAGTTCTTC,CSARSGSARPEQFF
-,-,TRBJ2-7,TRBV7-6,TGTGCCAGCAGCTTAGCGGCCACGGGGTACGAGCAGTACTTC,CASSLAATGYEQYF
-,TRBD1,TRBJ2-7,TRBV28,TGTGCCAGCGGCTCCCGGGACAGAACCTACGAGCAGTACTTC,CASGSRDRTYEQYF
few,-,TRBJ2-1,TRBV27,TGTGCCAGCAGTTTATCGGTCGGAAATGAGCAGTTCTTC,CASSLSVGNEQFF
few,TRBD1,TRBJ2-5,TRBV6-2/TRBV6-3,TGTGCCAGCAGTTTGACAGGGACCCAGTCGGAGACCCAGTACTTC,CASSLTGTQSETQYF
few,-,TRBJ2-3,TRBV5-1,TGCGCCAGCAGCTTACGTCCGCAGCCCAGCACAGATACGCAGTATTTT,CASSLRPQPSTDTQYF
few,-,TRBJ1-2,TRBV2,TGTGCCAGCACATCCCCATTCGGGTATGGCTACACCTTC,CASTSPFGYGYTF
few,-,TRBJ2-5,TRBV28,TGTGCCAGCAGTTCCCGTCGGACAGCTCAAGAGACCCAGTACTTC,CASSSRRTAQETQYF
few,-,TRBJ2-3,TRBV9,TGTGCCAGCAGCGTTGGCGGAAATACGCAGTATTTT,CASSVGGNTQYF
few,TRBD2,TRBJ2-1,TRBV12-3/TRBV12-4,TGTGCCAGCAGTTCATTAGCGCTCGGGACTAGCGGGGTCGGTACGAGGAATGAGCAGTTCTTC,CASSSLALGTSGVGTRNEQFF
-,-,TRBJ1-5,TRBV4-1,TGCGCCAGCAGCCAAGTAACAGGGCCGGCTCAGCCCCAGCATTTT,CASSQVTGPAQPQHF
-,TRBD1,TRBJ2-4,TRBV28,TGTGCCAGCAATCCCCCGCTTGGGGACAGGGCCCAAAACATTCAGTACTTC,CASNPPLGDRAQNIQYF